The clone carrying this T cell receptor (beta chain) was seen a handful of times. Its cognate antigen is unknown. Method: immunoSEQ multiplex PCR; TCRdb's copy keeps in-frame clones and lacks some. The sample has roughly 47,000 clones, about half seen once; the top ten hold around a third. The source of the sample is a study of cytotoxic CD8 clonotypes in ibrutinib-treated CLL. Study-wide findings and caveats: Rare overall, public clonotypes shrank or held steady under therapy. Relative to age-matched healthy donors, clonality at baseline was higher, and it tracked circulating CD8+ T-cell counts. At ibrutinib response, clonality increased, and at progression it declined back toward baseline.

The CDR3 length is 13 residues. V dropped 4 bases and J dropped 7; count of bases not matched to a gene: 4. Germline loops: CDR1 LNHDA, CDR2 SQIVND (reference sequence). The chain couples TRBV19 to TRBJ1-1, with TRBD1 matching 9 bases. The source is a human donor with chronic lymphocytic leukemia. Sequenced material: PBMCs, taken after 12 months of ibrutinib treatment. The CDR3 protein is CASSREGQGEAFF. The CDR3 DNA is TGTGCCAGTAGTAGGGAGGGACAGGGTGAAGCTTTCTTT.